One and the same sample provided the 22 T cell receptor beta chains below, sequenced in a study of shared clonotypes between healthy human individuals. Libraries were prepared by immunoSEQ multiplex PCR; TCRdb keeps only in-frame clonotypes and omits some of them. The data contain about 1.5 million clones, 95% to 99% of them singletons. Sequences were obtained from naive CD4+ T cells sorted from blood. Regarding subset: CD45RA+ positively selected. The receptors were sampled from a man aged 30-40 years in good health.

The rearrangement joins TRBV7-9 to TRBJ1-4, with 11 bases matching TRBD1. V lost 5 bases to trimming and J lost 7 bases; unmatched junction nucleotides: 6. This CDR3 is 15 amino acids long. From germline, CDR1 is SEHNR and CDR2 FQNEAQ (reference sequence). The CDR3 sequence is CASSPGTGGSEKLFF. The CDR3, as DNA: TGTGCCAGCAGCCCCGGGACAGGGGGAAGTGAAAAACTGTTTTTT.

This clone was observed a single time. The chain uses TRBV7-3 and TRBJ2-3; 10 nucleotides align to TRBD2. V was clipped by 2 bases and J by 1 base; unmatched bases: 3. Germline V CDR1 and CDR2: SGHTA, FQGTGA. The CDR3 is made up of 16 amino acids. CDR3 residues: CASSLYGTSGTDTQYF. As DNA, the CDR3 is TGTGCCAGCAGCTTATACGGGACTAGCGGCACAGATACGCAGTATTTT. The full variable domain, in which reference TRBV7-3 and TRBJ2-3 provide the parts outside the CDR3, is GAGVSQTPSNKVTEKGKYVELRCDPISGHTALYWYRQSLGQGPEFLIYFQGTGAADDSGLPNDRFFAVRPEGSVSTLKIQRTERGDSAVYLCASSLYGTSGTDTQYFGPGTRLTVL.

The V gene is TRBV6-6, the J gene TRBJ2-3, with D uncertain. The ends were cut back, 4 bases at V and 2 bases at J, with 16 bases in the middle. The CDR3 is 16 amino acids. Germline assignment: CDR1 MNHNY and CDR2 SVGAGI (reference sequence). The CDR3 coding sequence is TGTGCCAGCAGTTTCCCCCCCTGGCAGGTCACAGATACGCAGTATTTT. Protein: CASSFPPWQVTDTQYF.

This clone was observed once. The genes are TRBV7-9 and TRBJ1-1; 9 bases are shared with TRBD1. CDR1 SEHNR and CDR2 FQNEAQ come from the germline V gene (reference sequence). Losses at the gene ends were 0 bases for V and 4 bases for J; bases not matched to a gene: 6. This CDR3 is built from 16 residues. The CDR3 DNA follows: TGTGCCAGCAGCTTAGCATTACAGGGGGCTGTCACTGAAGCTTTCTTT. Its protein product is CASSLALQGAVTEAFF.

This sequence joins TRBV19 and TRBJ2-2, with 7 positions matching TRBD2. The CDR3 contains 12 residues. The ends lost 8 bases at V and 6 bases at J; junction bases unmatched: 3. Per germline, CDR1 LNHDA and CDR2 SQIVND (reference sequence). As DNA, the CDR3 is TGTGCCAGTGAGGGGAGGGCCGGGGAGCTGTTTTTT. Its protein product is CASEGRAGELFF.

This chain uses TRBV6-4 with TRBJ2-7, with D uncertain. Germline V gene sequence: CDR1 MRHNA, CDR2 SNTAGT. The CDR3 covers 14 residues. Trimming shortened V by 0 bases and J by 1 base, and 7 bases separated the two germline ends. The DNA for the CDR3 is TGTGCCAGCAGTGACTCAGGCGGTTCCTACGAGCAGTACTTC. This codes for CASSDSGGSYEQYF.

This chain connects TRBV10-3 to TRBJ2-3; 7 positions agree with TRBD1. CDR1 and CDR2 (germline): ENHRY, SYGVKD. The ends lost 10 bases at V and 1 base at J; junction bases unmatched: 11. The CDR3 covers 15 residues. The CDR3 DNA is TGTGCCAACAGCCGAACAGGGGTGGGCACAGATACGCAGTATTTT. Protein product: CANSRTGVGTDTQYF.

The V call is TRBV7-8, the J call TRBJ2-5; 13 bases are shared with TRBD2. V lost 1 base to trimming and J lost 2 bases; unmatched junction nucleotides: 1. Germline assignment: CDR1 SGHVS and CDR2 FQNEAQ. CDR3 length equals 16 residues. The CDR3 spells CASSLVLAGGQETQYF. The CDR3 DNA follows: TGTGCCAGCAGCTTAGTACTAGCGGGAGGGCAAGAGACCCAGTACTTC. The full variable domain, rest sourced from reference TRBV7-8 and TRBJ2-5, is GAGVSQSPRYKVAKRGQDVALRCDPISGHVSLFWYQQALGQGPEFLTYFQNEAQLDKSGLPSDRFFAERPEGSVSTLKIQRTQQEDSAVYLCASSLVLAGGQETQYFGPGTRLLVL.

The chain recombines TRBV2 with TRBJ2-7; D perhaps matches TRBD2 (6 bases). The CDR3 spans 13 residues. Germline V gene data show CDR1 as SNHLY and CDR2 as FYNNEI. V dropped 8 bases and J dropped 2 bases, with 13 bases sitting between them. The CDR3 here is CASGRTTTYEQYF. The CDR3 DNA is TGTGCCAGCGGTCGGACTACCACCTACGAGCAGTACTTC. Full variable domain (outside the CDR3, taken from reference TRBV2 and TRBJ2-7): EPEVTQTPSHQVTQMGQEVILRCVPISNHLYFYWYRQILGQKVEFLVSFYNNEISEKSEIFDDQFSVERPDGSNFTLKIRSTKLEDSAMYFCASGRTTTYEQYFGPGTRLTVT.

A note on this clone: Other DNA sequences within the sample encode an identical CDR3. The J gene is TRBJ2-7, the V gene TRBV9; D is tentatively TRBD1 or TRBD2 (5 bases each). This CDR3 has 15 residues. Between the trimmed V and J ends, which lost 0 bases and 0 bases, there was a span of 10 bases. Germline-derived CDR1 and CDR2 are SGDLS and YYNGEE. Written as DNA, the CDR3 is TGTGCCAGCAGCGTAGGAACAGGACTCTCCTACGAGCAGTACTTC. This encodes CASSVGTGLSYEQYF. Combining the CDR3 with reference TRBV9 and TRBJ2-7 gives the whole variable domain DSGVTQTPKHLITATGQRVTLRCSPRSGDLSVYWYQQSLDQGLQFLIQYYNGEERAKGNILERFSAQQFPDLHSELNLSSLELGDSALYFCASSVGTGLSYEQYFGPGTRLTVT.

V and J are TRBV15 and TRBJ2-5; D perhaps matches TRBD1 (6 bases). The ends were cut back, 1 base at V and 2 bases at J, with 14 bases in the middle. Germline loops: CDR1 LNHNV, CDR2 YYDKDF (reference sequence). This CDR3 comprises 16 residues. The CDR3 bases are TGTGCCACCAGCAGAGCCAAGGGGACACTTCAAGAGACCCAGTACTTC. This translates into CATSRAKGTLQETQYF.

In the case of this clone: Different DNA sequences within this sample yield the same CDR3. J is TRBJ2-1 and V is TRBV5-1; the D gene is possibly TRBD1 (6 bases). Germline-derived CDR1 and CDR2 are SGHRS and YFSETQ. V dropped 6 bases and J dropped 7 bases, with 11 bases sitting between them. CDR3 length: 12 amino acids. The CDR3 DNA is TGCGCCAGCAAAACTCAGGGGAATGAGCAGTTCTTC. Its protein is CASKTQGNEQFF.

The chain recombines TRBV11-1 with TRBJ2-4; TRBD2 aligns across 7 bases. CDR1 and CDR2 from the germline V gene are SGHAT and FQDESV (reference sequence). V shed 3 bases, J shed 6 bases, and the junction held 5 bases outside the gene matches. CDR3 length: 14 amino acids. The CDR3 bases are TGTGCCAGCAGCTTCACGGGACTACCAAACATTCAGTACTTC. Its protein is CASSFTGLPNIQYF.

With respect to this clone: Compared with germline, one end of the junction differs, possibly owing to a read error. Additional DNA sequences in this sample encode the identical CDR3. The chain has TRBV28 and TRBJ2-1, with 8 bases lining up with TRBD2. Germline V gene sequence: CDR1 MDHEN, CDR2 SYDVKM. This CDR3 contains 10 residues. CDR3 sequence: CASGRNEQFF. The DNA of the CDR3 is TGCGCTAGCGGGCGCAATGAGCAGTTCTTC. The full variable domain, with the rest looked up from reference TRBV28 and TRBJ2-1, is DVKVTQSSRYLVKRTGEKVFLECVQDMDHENMFWYRQDPGLGLRLIYFSYDVKMKEKGDIPEGYSVSREKKERFSLILESASTNQTSMYLCASGRNEQFFGPGTRLTVL.

This clone has a handful of counts. Within the sample, other DNA sequences also encode this same CDR3. The V gene is TRBV5-1, the J gene TRBJ1-2; D is possibly TRBD1 (5 bases). Trimming removed 0 bases at V and 1 base at J, with 7 bases between. Germline V lookup: CDR1 SGHRS, CDR2 YFSETQ. The CDR3 is 14 amino acids. The CDR3 here is CASSLGQFNYGYTF. The CDR3 region has the DNA TGCGCCAGCAGCTTGGGACAGTTTAACTATGGCTACACCTTC.

The count of this clone is one. The rearrangement links TRBV18 to TRBJ2-5; D uncertain. V was pared by 1 base and J by 1 base, with 10 bases between. Looked up from germline, CDR1 is KGHSH and CDR2 is LQKENI. This CDR3 region has 15 residues. The CDR3 DNA is TGTGCCAGCTCACCACTCATAAGGATCCAAGAGACCCAGTACTTC. This translates into CASSPLIRIQETQYF.

The chain recombines TRBV28 with TRBJ1-5, with 7 positions matching TRBD1. Germline V gene lookup returns CDR1 MDHEN and CDR2 SYDVKM. With V trimmed by 6 bases and J by 1 base, 9 bases remained unmatched. The CDR3 covers 16 residues. CDR3 loop: CASSPPGQISNQPQHF. The CDR3 DNA reads as TGTGCCAGCAGCCCGCCGGGACAGATCAGCAATCAGCCCCAGCATTTT.

V and J are TRBV7-2 and TRBJ2-7, with 8 bases identical to TRBD1. Germline CDR1 SGHTA, CDR2 FQGNSA. The CDR3 runs to 12 residues. V shed 5 bases and J 5 bases; nucleotides not matched to a gene: 2. The CDR3 DNA reads TGTGCCAGCAGCGGGACAGGAAACGAGCAGTACTTC. This translates into CASSGTGNEQYF.

CDR3 sequence: CATSRAHTDTQYF. The DNA for the CDR3 is TGTGCCACCAGCAGGGCCCACACAGATACGCAGTATTTT. The chain employs TRBV15 and TRBJ2-3; D is ambiguous. This CDR3 spans 13 amino acids. Germline V CDR1 and CDR2: LNHNV, YYDKDF (reference sequence). The V and J ends lost 3 bases and 2 bases respectively, with 6 bases between them.

The chain employs TRBV7-2 and TRBJ2-7; 10 bases align to TRBD1. The junction had 5 bases not matched to a gene; V was cut back by 5 bases and J by 4 bases. CDR1 is SGHTA, CDR2 FQGNSA, per germline. The CDR3 consists of 14 residues. The CDR3 region has the DNA TGTGCCAGCAGCCGGGACAGGGGATTGTACGAGCAGTACTTC. It encodes CASSRDRGLYEQYF.

The chain combines TRBV5-1 with TRBJ2-7, with TRBD1 identical over 9 bases. V shed 4 bases and J 3 bases; nucleotides not matched to a gene: 11. CDR1 and CDR2 (germline): SGHRS, YFSETQ. The length of the CDR3 is 16 residues. CDR3 residues: CASSPPSGTGFYEQYF. CDR3 sequence (DNA): TGCGCCAGCAGCCCACCCTCCGGGACAGGGTTCTACGAGCAGTACTTC.

The genes are TRBV11-2 and TRBJ2-7; no reliable D call. The germline V gene encodes CDR1 SGHAT and CDR2 FQNNGV. V shed 3 bases and J shed 7 bases, with 10 bases lying between them. This CDR3 is built from 12 residues. CDR3 sequence (DNA): TGTGCCAGCAGCTTCAATGGGCGGGAGCAGTACTTC. Its translation is CASSFNGREQYF.